The rows below give T cell receptor beta chains drawn from one sample of a study of cytomegalovirus exposure and HLA in healthy donors. Data came from immunoSEQ multiplex PCR; TCRdb stores just in-frame clones and leaves some out. The sample records about 86,000 clones, over 75% being singletons. Material for sequencing was PBMCs. These receptors all stem from a male donor in good health and CMV-seropositive. CDR3s include the opening cysteine and the closing phenylalanine or tryptophan. The D gene is left open where the match is weak. Size is omitted from some rows. Given values are once, few, many or a class for expanded clones.

j_gene: TRBJ1-1; d_gene: NA; abundance: few; v_gene: TRBV7-8; CDR3aa: CASRTQGGNTEAFF; CDR3nt: TGTGCCAGCAGAACTCAGGGAGGGAACACTGAAGCTTTCTTT
j_gene: TRBJ2-2; d_gene: NA; abundance: NA; v_gene: TRBV18; CDR3aa: CASSPRQNTGELFF; CDR3nt: TGTGCCAGCTCACCAAGACAGAACACCGGGGAGCTGTTTTTT
j_gene: TRBJ2-1; d_gene: NA; abundance: NA; v_gene: TRBV19; CDR3aa: CASSLGTPNEQFF; CDR3nt: TGTGCCAGTAGTCTCGGGACACCCAATGAGCAGTTCTTC
j_gene: TRBJ2-3; d_gene: TRBD2; abundance: NA; v_gene: TRBV7-2; CDR3aa: CASSLAGTSGTDTQYF; CDR3nt: TGTGCCAGCAGCTTAGCCGGGACTAGCGGCACAGATACGCAGTATTTT
j_gene: TRBJ2-5; d_gene: TRBD1; abundance: NA; v_gene: TRBV19; CDR3aa: CASSMAGGRETQYF; CDR3nt: TGTGCCAGTAGTATGGCAGGGGGCCGAGAGACCCAGTACTTC
j_gene: TRBJ2-7; d_gene: NA; abundance: NA; v_gene: TRBV6-5; CDR3aa: CASSYSGSYEQYF; CDR3nt: TGTGCCAGCAGTTACTCGGGCTCATACGAGCAGTACTTC
j_gene: TRBJ2-1; d_gene: NA; abundance: NA; v_gene: TRBV7-9; CDR3aa: CASSSPQSAHNEQFF; CDR3nt: TGTGCCAGCAGCTCCCCACAGAGTGCCCACAATGAGCAGTTCTTC
j_gene: TRBJ2-7; d_gene: TRBD1; abundance: NA; v_gene: TRBV25-1; CDR3aa: CASSWTGTYEQYF; CDR3nt: TGTGCCAGCAGTTGGACAGGGACCTACGAGCAGTACTTC
j_gene: TRBJ2-2; d_gene: TRBD1; abundance: NA; v_gene: TRBV29-1; CDR3aa: CSVPKPRTSIGGQGASGELFF; CDR3nt: TGCAGCGTTCCGAAACCACGAACATCAATCGGGGGACAGGGGGCTTCCGGGGAGCTGTTTTTT
j_gene: TRBJ2-3; d_gene: TRBD2; abundance: NA; v_gene: TRBV5-6; CDR3aa: CASSLRLAGRSDTQYF; CDR3nt: TGTGCCAGCAGCCTAAGACTAGCGGGGAGGTCAGATACGCAGTATTTT
j_gene: TRBJ2-7; d_gene: NA; abundance: NA; v_gene: TRBV27; CDR3aa: CASSFRQVYEQYF; CDR3nt: TGTGCCAGCAGTTTCCGACAGGTCTACGAGCAGTACTTC
j_gene: TRBJ2-7; d_gene: NA; abundance: NA; v_gene: TRBV10-2; CDR3aa: CASRTPGGDYEQYF; CDR3nt: TGCGCCAGCAGGACCCCTGGGGGCGACTACGAGCAGTACTTC
j_gene: TRBJ2-7; d_gene: TRBD2; abundance: NA; v_gene: TRBV2; CDR3aa: CASNTPSGSSSEQYF; CDR3nt: TGTGCCAGCAACACTCCTAGCGGGAGTTCTTCCGAGCAGTACTTC
j_gene: TRBJ2-3; d_gene: NA; abundance: NA; v_gene: TRBV5-1; CDR3aa: CASSLAGGQGTDTQYF; CDR3nt: TGCGCCAGCAGCTTGGCGGGTGGGCAGGGGACAGATACGCAGTATTTT
j_gene: TRBJ1-2; d_gene: NA; abundance: NA; v_gene: TRBV28; CDR3aa: CASREGTARWYGYTF; CDR3nt: TGTGCCAGCAGGGAAGGGACTGCCAGATGGTATGGCTACACCTTC
j_gene: TRBJ2-6; d_gene: TRBD1; abundance: NA; v_gene: TRBV5-1; CDR3aa: CASSLGQGFSGANVLTF; CDR3nt: TGCGCCAGCAGCTTGGGACAGGGTTTCTCTGGGGCCAACGTCCTGACTTTC
j_gene: TRBJ2-3; d_gene: NA; abundance: NA; v_gene: TRBV5-1; CDR3aa: CASSSLTVPRTDTQYF; CDR3nt: TGCGCCAGCAGCTCCCTGACAGTGCCTCGCACAGATACGCAGTATTTT
j_gene: TRBJ1-1; d_gene: NA; abundance: NA; v_gene: TRBV6-1; CDR3aa: CASRRPGQNTEAFF; CDR3nt: TGTGCCAGCAGAAGACCCGGACAGAACACTGAAGCTTTCTTT
j_gene: TRBJ1-5; d_gene: TRBD1; abundance: NA; v_gene: TRBV9; CDR3aa: CASSGTGGNQPQHF; CDR3nt: TGTGCCAGCAGCGGGACAGGGGGCAATCAGCCCCAGCATTTT
j_gene: TRBJ2-7; d_gene: TRBD2; abundance: NA; v_gene: TRBV7-8; CDR3aa: CASSERERLGQYF; CDR3nt: TGTGCCAGCAGTGAGCGGGAGAGGTTAGGGCAGTACTTC
j_gene: TRBJ2-5; d_gene: TRBD2; abundance: NA; v_gene: TRBV28; CDR3aa: CVSSLWTSGRVQETQYF; CDR3nt: TGTGTCAGCAGTTTGTGGACTAGCGGGAGGGTCCAAGAGACCCAGTACTTC
j_gene: TRBJ1-4; d_gene: TRBD1; abundance: few; v_gene: TRBV28; CDR3aa: CASYRGANEKLFF; CDR3nt: TGTGCCAGCTACAGGGGTGCTAATGAAAAACTGTTTTTT